A few counts support the clone carrying this TCR beta chain. From germline, CDR1 is MNHNS and CDR2 SASEGT. J was trimmed by 3 bases and V by 6 bases; bases with no gene match: 8. The CDR3 contains 14 residues. This record comes from a study of early T cells in non-severe SARS-CoV-2 infection. TCRdb re-called the 5' RACE reads with MiXCR, one entry per CDR3 protein. The profile covers tens of thousands of distinct CDR3 sequences, with around a tenth appearing a single time and roughly 10% taken by the ten largest. This clonotype originated in an adult who was a healthcare worker with PCR-confirmed SARS-CoV-2 infection or an uninfected control (not recorded which). V and J are TRBV6-1 and TRBJ2-7; 7 nucleotides agree with TRBD1. Sequenced: whole blood. CDR3 protein: CASSLTGQGYEQYF. Here the CDR3 DNA reads TGTGCCAGCAGCCTGACAGGGCAAGGCTACGAGCAGTACTTC.